This T cell receptor (beta chain) was captured in a study of OX40 agonist ivuxolimab in advanced cancers. Turning to the study itself: With a range of roughly 20 to 80, age averaged approximately 54 years, and roughly 80% were male. Three patients, one with hepatocellular carcinoma and two with cutaneous melanoma, achieved partial responses. Study-wide results and caveats: Expanded clones were, on average, more numerous among CD8+ T cells than CD4+.

Note on this clone: Antigen unknown.

The method was immunoSEQ multiplex PCR; TCRdb's version includes in-frame clones alone and lacks a portion of them. Of about 43,000 clones detected, approximately 83% appear once; the ten largest clones hold 15%. The germline CDR1 and CDR2 sequences are SGHVS and FQNEAQ. The trim removed 5 bases at V and 3 bases at J, leaving 7 bases unmatched. The CDR3 length is 16 residues. This sequence originates from an adult with an advanced solid tumor such as melanoma, head and neck, liver or kidney cancer. Sample: CD4+ or CD8+ T cells sorted from blood, taken in a trial of the OX40 agonist ivuxolimab. This sequence joins TRBV7-8 and TRBJ2-1; TRBD2 matches at 10 bases. CDR3 amino acids: CASSVERGGVYNEQFF. As DNA, the CDR3 is TGTGCCAGCAGCGTCGAGCGGGGGGGGGTCTACAATGAGCAGTTCTTC.